The T cell receptor (beta chain) described here comes from a study of identical twins. Study-wide findings and caveats: Abundant beta clonotypes from cord blood bore fewer insertions; memory repertoires lacked this pattern. Analyses of zero insertions could, in part, be confounded by invariant MAIT and iNKT cells.

Unique molecular identifiers were present on cDNA, and template switching added a universal primer site. Using its own MiXCR run on the 5' RACE reads, TCRdb lists one record per CDR3 protein. The repertoire holds approximately 210,000 distinct CDR3 sequences, with over 8% as singletons. Germline V gene data show CDR1 as SGDLS and CDR2 as YYNGEE. Trimming stripped 7 bases from V and 4 bases from J, with 14 bases between. The CDR3 totals 14 residues. A few counts support this clonotype. No antigen is known for it. Among all donors, each was a healthy Caucasian. The source material was memory (CD45RO+) T cells sorted from blood. The clonotype originates from a woman in her late teens or twenties in good health. The rearrangement uses TRBV9 and TRBJ2-2; D unclear. CDR3 residues: CASGLGSGTGELFF. DNA for the CDR3: TGTGCCAGCGGGTTAGGGTCGGGCACCGGGGAGCTGTTTTTT.